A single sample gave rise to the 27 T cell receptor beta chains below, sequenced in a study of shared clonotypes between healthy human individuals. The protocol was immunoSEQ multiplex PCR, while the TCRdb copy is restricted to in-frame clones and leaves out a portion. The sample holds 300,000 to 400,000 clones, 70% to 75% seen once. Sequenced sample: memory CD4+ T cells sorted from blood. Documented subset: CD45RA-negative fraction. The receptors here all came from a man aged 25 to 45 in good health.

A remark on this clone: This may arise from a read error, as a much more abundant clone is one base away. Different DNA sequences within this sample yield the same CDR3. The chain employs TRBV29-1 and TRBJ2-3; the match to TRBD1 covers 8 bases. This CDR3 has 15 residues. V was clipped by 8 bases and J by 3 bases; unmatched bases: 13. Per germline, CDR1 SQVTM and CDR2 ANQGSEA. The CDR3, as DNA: TGCAGCCTCAAAACCGGGACAGGTCATACAGATACGCAGTATTTT. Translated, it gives CSLKTGTGHTDTQYF.

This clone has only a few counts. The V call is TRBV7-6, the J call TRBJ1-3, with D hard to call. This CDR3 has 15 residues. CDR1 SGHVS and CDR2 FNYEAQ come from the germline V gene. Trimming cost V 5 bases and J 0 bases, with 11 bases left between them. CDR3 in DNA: TGTGCCAGCAGCCGGACCGTCCTCTCTGGAAACACCATATATTTT. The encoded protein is CASSRTVLSGNTIYF.

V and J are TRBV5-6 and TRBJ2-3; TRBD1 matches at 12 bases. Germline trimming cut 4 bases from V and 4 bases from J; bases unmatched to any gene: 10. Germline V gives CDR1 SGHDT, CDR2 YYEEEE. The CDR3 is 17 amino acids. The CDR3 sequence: CASSHRPGTGGPDTQYF. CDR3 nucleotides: TGTGCCAGCAGCCACCGTCCCGGGACAGGGGGCCCAGATACGCAGTATTTT.

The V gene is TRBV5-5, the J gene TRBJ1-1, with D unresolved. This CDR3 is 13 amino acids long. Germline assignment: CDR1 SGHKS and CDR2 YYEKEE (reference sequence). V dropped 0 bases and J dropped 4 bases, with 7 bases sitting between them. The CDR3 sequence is CASSLAPSTEAFF. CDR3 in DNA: TGTGCCAGCAGCTTGGCCCCGTCCACTGAAGCTTTCTTT. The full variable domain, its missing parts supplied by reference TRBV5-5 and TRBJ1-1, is DAGVTQSPTHLIKTRGQQVTLRCSPISGHKSVSWYQQVLGQGPQFIFQYYEKEERGRGNFPDRFSARQFPNYSSELNVNALLLGDSALYLCASSLAPSTEAFFGQGTRLTVV.

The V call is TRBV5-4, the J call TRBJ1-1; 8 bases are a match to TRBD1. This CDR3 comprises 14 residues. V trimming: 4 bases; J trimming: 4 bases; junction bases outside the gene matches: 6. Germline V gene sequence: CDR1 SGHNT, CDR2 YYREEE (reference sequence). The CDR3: CASSQGARGTEAFF. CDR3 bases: TGTGCCAGCAGCCAGGGGGCTAGAGGCACTGAAGCTTTCTTT. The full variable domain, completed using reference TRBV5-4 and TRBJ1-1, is ETGVTQSPTHLIKTRGQQVTLRCSSQSGHNTVSWYQQALGQGPQFIFQYYREEENGRGNFPPRFSGLQFPNYSSELNVNALELDDSALYLCASSQGARGTEAFFGQGTRLTVV.

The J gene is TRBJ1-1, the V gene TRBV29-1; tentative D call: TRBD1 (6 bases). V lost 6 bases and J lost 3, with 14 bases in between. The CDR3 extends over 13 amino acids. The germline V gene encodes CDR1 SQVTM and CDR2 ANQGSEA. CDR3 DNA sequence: TGCAGCGTCGTACAGGGCATTTACACTGAAGCTTTCTTT. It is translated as CSVVQGIYTEAFF.

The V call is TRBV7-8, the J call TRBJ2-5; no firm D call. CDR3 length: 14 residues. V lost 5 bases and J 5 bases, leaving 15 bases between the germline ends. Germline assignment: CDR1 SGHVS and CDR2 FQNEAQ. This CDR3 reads CASSGRSFRETQYF. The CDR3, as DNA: TGTGCCAGCAGCGGAAGGTCTTTTCGGGAGACCCAGTACTTC.

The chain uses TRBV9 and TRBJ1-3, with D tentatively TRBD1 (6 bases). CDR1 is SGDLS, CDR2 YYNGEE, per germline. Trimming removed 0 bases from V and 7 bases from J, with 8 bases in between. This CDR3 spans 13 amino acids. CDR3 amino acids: CASSVAGQNTIYF. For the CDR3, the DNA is TGTGCCAGCAGCGTAGCCGGACAGAACACCATATATTTT. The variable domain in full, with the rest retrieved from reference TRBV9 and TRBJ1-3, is DSGVTQTPKHLITATGQRVTLRCSPRSGDLSVYWYQQSLDQGLQFLIQYYNGEERAKGNILERFSAQQFPDLHSELNLSSLELGDSALYFCASSVAGQNTIYFGEGSWLTVV.

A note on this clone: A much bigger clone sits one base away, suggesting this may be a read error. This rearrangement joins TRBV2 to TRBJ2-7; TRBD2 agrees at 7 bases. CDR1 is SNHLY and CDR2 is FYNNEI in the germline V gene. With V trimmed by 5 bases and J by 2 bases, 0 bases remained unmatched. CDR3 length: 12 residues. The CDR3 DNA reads TGTGCCAGCAGTAGCGGGACCTACGAGCAGTACTTC. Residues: CASSSGTYEQYF.

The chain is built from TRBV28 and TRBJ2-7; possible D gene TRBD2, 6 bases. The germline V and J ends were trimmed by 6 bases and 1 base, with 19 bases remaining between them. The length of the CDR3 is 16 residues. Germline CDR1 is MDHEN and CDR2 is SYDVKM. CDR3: CASRARREIDSYEQYF. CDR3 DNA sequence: TGTGCCAGCAGGGCCCGCCGGGAGATAGATTCCTACGAGCAGTACTTC.

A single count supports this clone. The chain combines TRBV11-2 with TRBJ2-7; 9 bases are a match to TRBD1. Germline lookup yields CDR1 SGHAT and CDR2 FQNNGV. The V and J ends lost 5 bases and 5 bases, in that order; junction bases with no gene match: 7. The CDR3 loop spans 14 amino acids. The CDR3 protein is CASSLRDRANEQYF. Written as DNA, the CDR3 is TGTGCCAGCAGCCTCCGGGACAGGGCCAACGAGCAGTACTTC.

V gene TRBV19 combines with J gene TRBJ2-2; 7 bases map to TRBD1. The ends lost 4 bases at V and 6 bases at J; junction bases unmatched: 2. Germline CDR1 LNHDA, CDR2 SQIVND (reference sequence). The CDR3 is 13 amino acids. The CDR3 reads CASSKTGAGELFF. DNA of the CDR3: TGTGCCAGTAGTAAAACAGGGGCCGGGGAGCTGTTTTTT.

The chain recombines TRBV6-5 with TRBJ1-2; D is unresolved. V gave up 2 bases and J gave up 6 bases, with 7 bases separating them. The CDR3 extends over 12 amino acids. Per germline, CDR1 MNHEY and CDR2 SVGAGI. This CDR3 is CASSYKGDGYTF. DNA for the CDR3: TGTGCCAGCAGTTACAAAGGAGATGGCTACACCTTC.

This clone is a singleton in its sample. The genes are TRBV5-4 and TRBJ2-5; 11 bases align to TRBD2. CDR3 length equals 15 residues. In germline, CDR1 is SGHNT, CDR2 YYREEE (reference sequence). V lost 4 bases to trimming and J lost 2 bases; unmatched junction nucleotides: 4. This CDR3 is CASSQRLAGQETQYF. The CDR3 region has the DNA TGTGCCAGCAGCCAGCGACTAGCGGGGCAAGAGACCCAGTACTTC.

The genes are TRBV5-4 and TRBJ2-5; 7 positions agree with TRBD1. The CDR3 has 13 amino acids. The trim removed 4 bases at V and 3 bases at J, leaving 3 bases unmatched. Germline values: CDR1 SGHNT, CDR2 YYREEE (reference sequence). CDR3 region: CASSRDSKETQYF. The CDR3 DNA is TGTGCCAGCAGCAGGGACAGTAAAGAGACCCAGTACTTC.

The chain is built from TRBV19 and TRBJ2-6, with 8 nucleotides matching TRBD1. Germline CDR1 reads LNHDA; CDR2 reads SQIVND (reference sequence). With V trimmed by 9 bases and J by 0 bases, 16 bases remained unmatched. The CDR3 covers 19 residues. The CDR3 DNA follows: TGTGCCAGCCGGACAGGGACACTACAACTTAGCTCTGGGGCCAACGTCCTGACTTTC. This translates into CASRTGTLQLSSGANVLTF.

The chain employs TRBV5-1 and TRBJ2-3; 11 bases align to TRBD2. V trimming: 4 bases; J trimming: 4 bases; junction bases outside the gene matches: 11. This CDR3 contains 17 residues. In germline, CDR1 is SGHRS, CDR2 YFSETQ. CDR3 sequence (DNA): TGCGCCAGCAGCCCCGACCCAGCTAGCGGGAGGTCAGATACGCAGTATTTT. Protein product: CASSPDPASGRSDTQYF.

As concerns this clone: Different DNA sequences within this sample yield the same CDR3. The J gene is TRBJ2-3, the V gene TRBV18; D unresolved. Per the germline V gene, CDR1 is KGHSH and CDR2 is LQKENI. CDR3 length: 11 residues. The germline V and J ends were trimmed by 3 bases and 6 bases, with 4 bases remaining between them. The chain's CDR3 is CASSPWDTQYF. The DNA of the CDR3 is TGTGCCAGCTCACCCTGGGATACGCAGTATTTT.

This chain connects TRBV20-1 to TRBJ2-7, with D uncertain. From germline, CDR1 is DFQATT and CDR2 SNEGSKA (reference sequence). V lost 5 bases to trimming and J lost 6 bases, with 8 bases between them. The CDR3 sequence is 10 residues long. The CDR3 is CSAVSSEQYF. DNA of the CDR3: TGCAGTGCTGTATCGAGCGAGCAGTACTTC.

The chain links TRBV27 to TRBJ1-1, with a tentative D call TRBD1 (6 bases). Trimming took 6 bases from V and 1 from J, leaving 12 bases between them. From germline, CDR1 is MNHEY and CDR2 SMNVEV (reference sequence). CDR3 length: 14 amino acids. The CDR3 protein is CASSTRGGNTEAFF. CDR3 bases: TGTGCCAGCAGCACCAGGGGAGGGAACACTGAAGCTTTCTTT.

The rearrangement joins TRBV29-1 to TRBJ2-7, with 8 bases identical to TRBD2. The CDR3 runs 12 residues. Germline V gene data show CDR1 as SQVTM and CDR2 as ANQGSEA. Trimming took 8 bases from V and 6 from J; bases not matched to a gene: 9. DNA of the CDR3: TGCAGCATCATCGGGGGGGTCGGCGAGCAGTACTTC. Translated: CSIIGGVGEQYF.

DNA of the CDR3: TGCGCCAGCAGCCAAGATTGGAGCTCCTACAATGAGCAGTTCTTC. It yields the protein CASSQDWSSYNEQFF. The chain has TRBV4-1 and TRBJ2-1; unclear D gene. CDR3 length equals 15 residues. The germline gives CDR1 MGHRA, CDR2 YSYEKL. The V end lost 0 bases, the J end lost 0 bases, and 6 bases lay between the germline ends.

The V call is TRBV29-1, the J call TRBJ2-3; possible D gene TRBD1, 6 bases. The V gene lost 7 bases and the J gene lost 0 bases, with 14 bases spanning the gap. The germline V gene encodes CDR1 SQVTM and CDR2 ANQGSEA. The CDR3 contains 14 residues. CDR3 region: CSANRAESTDTQYF. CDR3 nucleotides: TGCAGCGCCAACAGGGCCGAAAGCACAGATACGCAGTATTTT.

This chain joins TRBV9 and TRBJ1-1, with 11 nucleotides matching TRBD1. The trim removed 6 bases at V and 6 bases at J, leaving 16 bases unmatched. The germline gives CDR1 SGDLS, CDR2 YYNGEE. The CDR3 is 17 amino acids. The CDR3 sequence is CASTRTGTGGEYAEAFF. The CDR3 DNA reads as TGTGCCAGCACTCGTACCGGGACAGGGGGAGAGTACGCTGAAGCTTTCTTT.

The CDR3 coding sequence is TGCGCCAGCAGCTGGGGCGGGCAGGCAGGTGAAGCTTTCTTT. Translating it yields CASSWGGQAGEAFF. The chain joins TRBV5-1 to TRBJ1-1, with a tentative D call TRBD1 (5 bases). Germline V CDR1 and CDR2: SGHRS, YFSETQ. Trimming shortened V by 3 bases and J by 7 bases, and 16 bases separated the two germline ends. CDR3 length equals 14 residues.

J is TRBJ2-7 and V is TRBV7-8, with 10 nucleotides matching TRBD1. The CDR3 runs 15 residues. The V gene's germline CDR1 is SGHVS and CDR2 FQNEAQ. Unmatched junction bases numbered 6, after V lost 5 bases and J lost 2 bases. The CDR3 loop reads CASSRRGQGTYEQYF. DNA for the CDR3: TGTGCCAGCAGCCGCCGGGGACAGGGGACCTACGAGCAGTACTTC.

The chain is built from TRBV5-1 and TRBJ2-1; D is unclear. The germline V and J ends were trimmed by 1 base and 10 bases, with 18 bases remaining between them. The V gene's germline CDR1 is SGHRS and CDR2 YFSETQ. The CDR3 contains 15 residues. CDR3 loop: CASSLTGGARWEQFF. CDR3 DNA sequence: TGCGCCAGCAGCTTGACTGGCGGAGCACGGTGGGAGCAGTTCTTC.